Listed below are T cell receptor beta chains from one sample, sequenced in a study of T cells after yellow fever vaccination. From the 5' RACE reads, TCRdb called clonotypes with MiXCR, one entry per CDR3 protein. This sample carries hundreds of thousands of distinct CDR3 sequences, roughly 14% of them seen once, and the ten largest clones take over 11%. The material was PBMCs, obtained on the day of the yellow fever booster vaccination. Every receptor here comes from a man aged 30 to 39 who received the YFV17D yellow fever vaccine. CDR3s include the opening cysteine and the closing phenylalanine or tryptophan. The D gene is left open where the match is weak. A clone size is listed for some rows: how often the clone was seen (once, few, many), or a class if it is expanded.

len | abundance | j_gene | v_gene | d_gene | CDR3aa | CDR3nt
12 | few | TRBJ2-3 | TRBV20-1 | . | CSAERFTDTQYF | TGCAGTGCTGAGAGGTTCACAGATACGCAGTATTTT
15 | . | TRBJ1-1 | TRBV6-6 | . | CASRLGLGGNTEAFF | TGTGCCAGCAGACTAGGGCTGGGGGGGAACACTGAAGCTTTCTTT
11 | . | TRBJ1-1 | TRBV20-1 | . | CSPYSPPEAFF | TGCAGTCCGTATTCACCCCCGGAAGCTTTCTTT
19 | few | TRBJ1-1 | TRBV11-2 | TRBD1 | CASSEGHRGQHFMNTEAFF | TGTGCCAGCAGCGAGGGCCACCGGGGACAGCACTTTATGAACACTGAAGCTTTCTTT
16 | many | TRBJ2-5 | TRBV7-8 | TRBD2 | CASSLTAGGSVKTQYF | TGTGCCAGCAGCTTAACAGCGGGAGGGTCGGTGAAGACCCAGTACTTC
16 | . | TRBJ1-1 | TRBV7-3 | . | CASSLTPIQGVTEAFF | TGTGCCAGCAGCTTAACCCCCATTCAAGGGGTTACTGAAGCTTTCTTT
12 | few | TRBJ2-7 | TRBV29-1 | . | CSVRPGSYEQYF | TGCAGCGTCCGACCGGGCTCCTACGAGCAGTACTTC
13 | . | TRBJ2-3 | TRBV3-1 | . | CASSQGGLNTQYF | TGTGCCAGCAGTCAAGGCGGATTGAATACGCAGTATTTT
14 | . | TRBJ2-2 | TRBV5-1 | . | CASSVRANTGELFF | TGCGCCAGCAGCGTCAGGGCAAACACCGGGGAGCTGTTTTTT
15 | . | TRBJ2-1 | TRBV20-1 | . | CSARAGQSSYNEQFF | TGCAGTGCTAGAGCGGGCCAGAGCTCCTACAATGAGCAGTTCTTC
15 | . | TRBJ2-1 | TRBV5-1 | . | CATAWGQGGSNEQFF | TGCGCCACTGCCTGGGGGCAGGGCGGGTCCAATGAGCAGTTCTTC
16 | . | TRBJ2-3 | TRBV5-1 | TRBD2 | CASSLAGSQVGDTQYF | TGCGCCAGCAGTTTAGCGGGAAGCCAGGTGGGGGATACGCAGTATTTT
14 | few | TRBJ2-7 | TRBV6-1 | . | CASTAGTRTYEQYF | TGTGCCAGCACCGCCGGGACACGCACTTACGAGCAGTACTTC
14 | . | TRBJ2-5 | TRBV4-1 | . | CASSQDTMGETQYF | TGCGCCAGCAGCCAAGATACGATGGGGGAGACCCAGTACTTC
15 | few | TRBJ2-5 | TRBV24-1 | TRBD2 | CATSDPGGSGETQYF | TGTGCCACCAGTGACCCCGGGGGGTCCGGGGAGACCCAGTACTTC
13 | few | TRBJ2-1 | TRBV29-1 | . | CSARRTTYNEQFF | TGCAGCGCCCGACGGACCACCTACAATGAGCAGTTCTTC
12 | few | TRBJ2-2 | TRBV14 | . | CASRPAVGELFF | TGTGCCAGCAGACCCGCGGTCGGGGAGCTGTTTTTT
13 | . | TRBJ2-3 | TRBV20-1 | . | CSAVSDSTDTQYF | TGCAGTGCTGTTAGCGATAGCACAGATACGCAGTATTTT
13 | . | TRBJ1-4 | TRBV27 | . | CASTGGSNEKLFF | TGTGCCAGCACCGGGGGCAGCAATGAAAAACTGTTTTTT
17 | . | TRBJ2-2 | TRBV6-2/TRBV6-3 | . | CASRDPLGASNTGELFF | TGTGCCAGCAGAGACCCCCTAGGGGCCTCGAACACCGGGGAGCTGTTTTTT
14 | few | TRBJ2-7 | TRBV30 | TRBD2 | CAWSGGGSLNEQYF | TGTGCCTGGAGTGGCGGCGGGAGTCTTAACGAGCAGTACTTC
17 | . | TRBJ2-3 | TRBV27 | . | CASSLSGGPGLVDTQYF | TGTGCCAGCAGTTTATCAGGCGGGCCCGGTCTCGTGGATACGCAGTATTTT